The present entry profiles one TCR beta chain with its context. What antigen it recognizes has not been identified. Base qualities are not at hand, and no much larger clone is one base apart. The immunoSEQ Assay, a bias-controlled multiplex PCR, was used to amplify TCRbeta CDR3 regions from genomic DNA. The paper's processing steps were these. The number of nucleated cells in each sample was estimated from the amplification of reference gene primers within the assay. To quantify the absolute abundance of each unique TCRbeta CDR3 rearrangement, sequence reads were collapsed and filtered. For each sample, productive Simpson clonality was calculated as the square root of Simpson's diversity index across productive rearrangements. Held by TCRdb, this immuneACCESS table contains in-frame sequences only and omits some clones. Under half of the omission traces to an unresolved V gene where checked; the cause of the rest is unknown. V, J and clone size reflect that table, while D and trimming were determined from the DNA. This sample holds about 130,000 clones; about 80% were observed only once. Of the sample, approximately 12% is held by the ten largest clones.

The germline V and J ends show losses of 5 bases and 5 bases respectively, and no gene match explains 6 bases of the junction. Per the germline V gene (reference sequence), SEHNR is the CDR1 and FQNEAQ is the CDR2. Counted from cysteine to phenylalanine, this CDR3 has 15 amino acids. The DNA shown is the 45-base CDR3, in frame from base 1. These data are taken from a study of blood T cell repertoires in COVID-19 (dated by TCRdb to between 2020 and 2021). Concerning the study at large: The collaborator samples originated in the United States, Italy and Spain and spanned the acute and convalescent phases of COVID-19. A de-identified subject ID, COVID-19 status, age in years and sex were almost always included in the sample metadata. The repertoires were made available in a free public database intended to serve as a resource for research on the immune response to SARS-CoV-2. The prospective study material was composed of cDNA or gDNA derived from T cells, B-cell-depleted T cells, or PBMCs. Deeply sampled blood TCRbeta repertoires from subjects exposed to, actively infected with, or recovered from COVID-19 were included in the dataset. Samples were obtained from the ongoing ImmuneRACE study (first 160 participants) and from 950 to 1,500 subjects provided by 6 global collaborators. Where available, HLA class I and class II types were taken from metadata supplied by the sample provider and were not determined by assay-based typing. Study-wide conclusions, independent of this receptor: How much clinical and demographic metadata was included differed by source and by participant, and the metadata was provided uncurated.

Whole blood was collected in K2EDTA tubes by collaborating institutions according to the institutions' own protocols. For TCRbeta analysis, collaborators shipped samples as frozen whole blood, isolated PBMCs, or DNA extracted from either of those sample types. The sample consisted of peripheral blood. The chain links TRBV7-9 with TRBJ2-1; a stretch of 10 junction bases matches TRBD2. This sequence was found in a man aged 55 to 70 with acute or convalescent COVID-19. The nucleotide sequence is given as TGTGCCAGCAGCCCTAGCGGGGGAGGGCACAATGAGCAGTTCTTC. It is translated as CASSPSGGGHNEQFF.